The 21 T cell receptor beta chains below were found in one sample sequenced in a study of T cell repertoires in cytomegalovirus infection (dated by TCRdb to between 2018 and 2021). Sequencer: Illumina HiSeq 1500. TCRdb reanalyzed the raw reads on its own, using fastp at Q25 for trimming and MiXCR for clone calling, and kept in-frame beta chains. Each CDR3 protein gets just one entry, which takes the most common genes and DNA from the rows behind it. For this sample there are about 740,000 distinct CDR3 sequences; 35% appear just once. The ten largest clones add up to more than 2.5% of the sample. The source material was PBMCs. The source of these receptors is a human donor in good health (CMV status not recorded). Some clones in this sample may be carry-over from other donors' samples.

The CDR3 sequence: CASKAAGGRNQPQHF. DNA of the CDR3: TGTGCCAGCAAAGCGGCAGGGGGCCGGAATCAGCCCCAGCATTTT. V usage is TRBV27 and J usage is TRBJ1-5; 8 nucleotides match TRBD1. The CDR3 extends over 15 amino acids. With V trimmed by 7 bases and J by 4 bases, 9 bases remained unmatched. Germline V lookup: CDR1 MNHEY, CDR2 SMNVEV (reference sequence).

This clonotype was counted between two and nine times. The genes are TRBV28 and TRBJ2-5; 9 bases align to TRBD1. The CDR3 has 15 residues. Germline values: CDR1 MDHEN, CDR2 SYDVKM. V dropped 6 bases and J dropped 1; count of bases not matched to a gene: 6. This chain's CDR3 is CASSRRGQGQETQYF. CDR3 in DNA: TGTGCCAGCAGCCGAAGGGGACAGGGCCAAGAGACCCAGTACTTC. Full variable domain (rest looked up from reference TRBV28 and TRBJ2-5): DVKVTQSSRYLVKRTGEKVFLECVQDMDHENMFWYRQDPGLGLRLIYFSYDVKMKEKGDIPEGYSVSREKKERFSLILESASTNQTSMYLCASSRRGQGQETQYFGPGTRLLVL.

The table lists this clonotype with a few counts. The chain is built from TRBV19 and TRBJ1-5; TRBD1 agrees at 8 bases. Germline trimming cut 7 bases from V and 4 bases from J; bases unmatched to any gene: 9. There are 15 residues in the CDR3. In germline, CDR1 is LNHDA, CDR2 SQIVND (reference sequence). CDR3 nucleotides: TGTGCCAGTATACTGGACAGGGCTTCGAATCAGCCCCAGCATTTT. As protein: CASILDRASNQPQHF.

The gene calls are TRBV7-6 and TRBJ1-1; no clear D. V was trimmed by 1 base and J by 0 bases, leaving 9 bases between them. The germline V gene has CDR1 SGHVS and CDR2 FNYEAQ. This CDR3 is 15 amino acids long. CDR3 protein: CASSLVDGMNTEAFF. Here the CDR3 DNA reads TGTGCCAGCAGCTTAGTGGACGGGATGAACACTGAAGCTTTCTTT.

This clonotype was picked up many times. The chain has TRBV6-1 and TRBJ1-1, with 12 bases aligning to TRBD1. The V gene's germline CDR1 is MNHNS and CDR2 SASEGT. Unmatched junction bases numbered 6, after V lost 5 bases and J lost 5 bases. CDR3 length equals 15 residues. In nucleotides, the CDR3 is TGTGCCAGCAGTAGCGGGACAGGGGGCAGGACTGAAGCTTTCTTT. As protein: CASSSGTGGRTEAFF.

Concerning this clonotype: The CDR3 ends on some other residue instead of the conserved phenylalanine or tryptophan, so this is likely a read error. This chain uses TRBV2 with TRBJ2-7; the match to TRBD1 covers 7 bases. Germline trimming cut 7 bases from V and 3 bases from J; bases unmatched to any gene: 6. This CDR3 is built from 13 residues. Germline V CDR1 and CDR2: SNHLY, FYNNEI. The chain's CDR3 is CASNTRDSYEQYS. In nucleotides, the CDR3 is TGTGCCAGCAATACTCGGGACAGCTACGAGCAGTACTCC.

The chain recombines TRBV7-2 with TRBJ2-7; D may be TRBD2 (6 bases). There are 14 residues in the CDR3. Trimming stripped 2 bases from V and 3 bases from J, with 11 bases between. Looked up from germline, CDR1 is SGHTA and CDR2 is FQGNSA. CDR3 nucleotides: TGTGCCAGCAGCTTAATTCACGGGAGCTACGAGCAGTACTTC. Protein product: CASSLIHGSYEQYF.

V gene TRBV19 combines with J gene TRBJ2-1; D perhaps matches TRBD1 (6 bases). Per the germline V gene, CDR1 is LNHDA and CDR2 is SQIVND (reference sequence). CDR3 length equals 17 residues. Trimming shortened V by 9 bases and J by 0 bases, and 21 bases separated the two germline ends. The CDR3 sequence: CASKGKPGHSSYNEQFF. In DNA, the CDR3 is TGTGCCAGCAAAGGGAAGCCGGGACATTCCTCCTACAATGAGCAGTTCTTC.

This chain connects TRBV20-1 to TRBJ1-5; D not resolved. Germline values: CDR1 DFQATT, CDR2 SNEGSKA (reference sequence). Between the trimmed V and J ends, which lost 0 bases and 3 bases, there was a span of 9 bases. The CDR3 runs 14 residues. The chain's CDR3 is CSAREGPNNQPQHF. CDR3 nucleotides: TGCAGTGCTAGAGAAGGACCGAACAATCAGCCCCAGCATTTT.

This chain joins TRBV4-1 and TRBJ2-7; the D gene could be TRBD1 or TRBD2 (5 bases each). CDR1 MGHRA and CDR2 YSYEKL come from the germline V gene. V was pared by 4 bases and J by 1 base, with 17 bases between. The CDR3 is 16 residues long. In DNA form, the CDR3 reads TGCGCCAGCAGCCGGGGACCCTTACGACCTTCCTACGAGCAGTACTTC. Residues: CASSRGPLRPSYEQYF.

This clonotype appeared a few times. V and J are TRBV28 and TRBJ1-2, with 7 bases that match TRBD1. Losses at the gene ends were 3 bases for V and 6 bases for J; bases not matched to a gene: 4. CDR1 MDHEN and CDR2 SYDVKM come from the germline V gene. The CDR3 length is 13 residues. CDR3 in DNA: TGTGCCAGCAGTTTCAGGGGGGCGGATGGCTACACCTTC. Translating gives CASSFRGADGYTF.

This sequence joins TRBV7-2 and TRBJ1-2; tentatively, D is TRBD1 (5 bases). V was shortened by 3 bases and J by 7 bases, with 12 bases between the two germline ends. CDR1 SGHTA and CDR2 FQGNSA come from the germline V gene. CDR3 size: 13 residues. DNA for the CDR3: TGTGCCAGCAGCTTCCGGGACGGGGGTGGCTACACCTTC. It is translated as CASSFRDGGGYTF.

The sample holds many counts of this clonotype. CDR3 nucleotide sequence: TGTGCCAGTCGGACTAGCGGGACCCATATTTACAATGAGCAGTTCTTC. It specifies CASRTSGTHIYNEQFF. V is TRBV7-8 and J is TRBJ2-1; 12 positions agree with TRBD2. There are 16 residues in the CDR3. V lost 9 bases and J lost 4; bases outside the gene matches: 10. CDR1 and CDR2 (germline): SGHVS, FQNEAQ.

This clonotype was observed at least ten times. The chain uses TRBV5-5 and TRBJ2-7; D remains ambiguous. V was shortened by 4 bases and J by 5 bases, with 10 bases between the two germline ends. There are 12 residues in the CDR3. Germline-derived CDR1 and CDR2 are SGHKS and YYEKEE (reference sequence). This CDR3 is CASSLLGNEQYF. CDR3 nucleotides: TGTGCCAGCAGCCTGCTGGGGAACGAGCAGTACTTC. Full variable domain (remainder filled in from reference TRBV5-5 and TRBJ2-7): DAGVTQSPTHLIKTRGQQVTLRCSPISGHKSVSWYQQVLGQGPQFIFQYYEKEERGRGNFPDRFSARQFPNYSSELNVNALLLGDSALYLCASSLLGNEQYFGPGTRLTVT.

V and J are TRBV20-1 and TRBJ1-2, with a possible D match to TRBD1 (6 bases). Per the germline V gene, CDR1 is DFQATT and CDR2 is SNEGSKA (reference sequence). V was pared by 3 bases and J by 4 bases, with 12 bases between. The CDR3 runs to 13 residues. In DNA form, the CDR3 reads TGCAGTGCTAGTTACAGGGAAGCCTATGGCTACACCTTC. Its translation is CSASYREAYGYTF.

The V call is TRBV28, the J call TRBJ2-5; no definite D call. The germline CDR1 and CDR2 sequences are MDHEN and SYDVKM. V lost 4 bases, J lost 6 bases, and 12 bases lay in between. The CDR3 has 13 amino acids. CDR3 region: CASSSRPGKTQYF. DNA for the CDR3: TGTGCCAGCAGTTCACGGCCTGGAAAGACCCAGTACTTC.

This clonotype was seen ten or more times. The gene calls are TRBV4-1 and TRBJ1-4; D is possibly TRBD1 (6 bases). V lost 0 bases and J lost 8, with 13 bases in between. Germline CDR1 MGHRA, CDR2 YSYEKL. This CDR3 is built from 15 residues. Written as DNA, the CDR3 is TGCGCCAGCAGCCAAGATCCCCAGGGGAGAGAAAAACTGTTTTTT. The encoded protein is CASSQDPQGREKLFF.

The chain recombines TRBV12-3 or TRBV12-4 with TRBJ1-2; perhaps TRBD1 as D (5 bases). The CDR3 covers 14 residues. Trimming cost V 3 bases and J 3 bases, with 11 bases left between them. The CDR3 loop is CASSFSGVDYGYTF. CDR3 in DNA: TGTGCCAGCAGTTTTTCGGGGGTTGACTATGGCTACACCTTC.

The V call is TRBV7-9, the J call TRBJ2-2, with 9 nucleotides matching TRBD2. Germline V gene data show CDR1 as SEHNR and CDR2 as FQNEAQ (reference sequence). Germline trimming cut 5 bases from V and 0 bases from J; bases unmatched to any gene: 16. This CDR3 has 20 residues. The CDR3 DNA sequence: TGTGCCAGCAGCCCAAGGGGTAGCGGGAGTAAAGGGGCGAACACCGGGGAGCTGTTTTTT. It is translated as CASSPRGSGSKGANTGELFF.

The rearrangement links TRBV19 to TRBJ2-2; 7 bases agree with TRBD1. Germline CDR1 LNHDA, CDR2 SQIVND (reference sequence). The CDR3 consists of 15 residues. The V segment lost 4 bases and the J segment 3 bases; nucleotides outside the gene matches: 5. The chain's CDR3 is CASSKAQGYTGELFF. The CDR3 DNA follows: TGTGCCAGTAGTAAAGCACAGGGGTACACCGGGGAGCTGTTTTTT.

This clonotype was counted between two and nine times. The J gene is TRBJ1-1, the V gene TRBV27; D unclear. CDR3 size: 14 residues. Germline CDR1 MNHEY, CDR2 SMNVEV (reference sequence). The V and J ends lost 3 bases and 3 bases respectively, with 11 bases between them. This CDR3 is CASSFGHRYTEAFF. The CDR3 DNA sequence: TGTGCCAGCAGTTTCGGCCACCGGTACACTGAAGCTTTCTTT.